This T cell receptor (beta chain) was documented in a study of blood T cells in healthy people across ages. The CDR3 extends over 13 amino acids. The V gene's germline CDR1 is SGHNT and CDR2 YYREEE (reference sequence). Concerning this clonotype: Its antigen is unknown. At one end, the junction sequence differs from germline, possibly due to a read error.

Whole-study results and caveats: While age rose, TCR beta diversity per million T cells dropped in a roughly linear way.

Combining a sample-barcoded 5' primer with a J-beta primer mix, a second PCR ran for about 6 to 11 cycles. Template switching added a 12-random-nucleotide identifier to every cDNA molecule. MiXCR was run by TCRdb on the 5' RACE reads, yielding one entry per CDR3 protein. The sample has 950,000 to 1,200,000 distinct CDR3 sequences, under 40% seen once; the top ten hold around 14%. The origin of this receptor is a man in his late teens or twenties in good health. This chain connects TRBV5-4 to TRBJ1-2; unclear D gene. The material sequenced was blood. For the CDR3, the DNA is TGTGCCGGCAGCTTGGCGGGGTACTATGGCTACACCTTC. The encoded protein is CAGSLAGYYGYTF.